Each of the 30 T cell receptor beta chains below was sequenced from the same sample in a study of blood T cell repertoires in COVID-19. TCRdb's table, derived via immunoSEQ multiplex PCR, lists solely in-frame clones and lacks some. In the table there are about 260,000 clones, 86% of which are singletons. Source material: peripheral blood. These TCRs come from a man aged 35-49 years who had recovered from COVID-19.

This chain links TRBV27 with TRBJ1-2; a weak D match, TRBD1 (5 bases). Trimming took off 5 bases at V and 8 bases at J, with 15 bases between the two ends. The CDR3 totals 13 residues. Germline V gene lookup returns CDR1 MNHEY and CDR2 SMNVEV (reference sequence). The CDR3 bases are TGTGCCAGCAGTCCATGGTGGAGGGGAGGCTACACCTTC. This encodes CASSPWWRGGYTF.

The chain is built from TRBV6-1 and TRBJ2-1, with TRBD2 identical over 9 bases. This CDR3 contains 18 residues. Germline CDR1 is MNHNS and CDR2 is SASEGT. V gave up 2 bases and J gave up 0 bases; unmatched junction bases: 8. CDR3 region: CASSEKAGGFLSYNEQFF. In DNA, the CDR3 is TGTGCCAGCAGTGAAAAGGCGGGGGGGTTTCTCTCCTACAATGAGCAGTTCTTC.

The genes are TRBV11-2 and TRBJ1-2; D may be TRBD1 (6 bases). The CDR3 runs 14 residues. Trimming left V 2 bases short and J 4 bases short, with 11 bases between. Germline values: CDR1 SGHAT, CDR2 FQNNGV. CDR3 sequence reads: CASSLLGAPYGYTF. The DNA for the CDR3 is TGTGCCAGCAGCTTACTGGGGGCCCCCTATGGCTACACCTTC.

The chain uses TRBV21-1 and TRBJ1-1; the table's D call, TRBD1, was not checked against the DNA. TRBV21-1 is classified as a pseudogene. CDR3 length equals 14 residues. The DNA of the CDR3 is TGTGCCAGCAAGAAAGGGGGTGCGAACACTGAAGCTTTCTTT. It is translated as CASKKGGANTEAFF.

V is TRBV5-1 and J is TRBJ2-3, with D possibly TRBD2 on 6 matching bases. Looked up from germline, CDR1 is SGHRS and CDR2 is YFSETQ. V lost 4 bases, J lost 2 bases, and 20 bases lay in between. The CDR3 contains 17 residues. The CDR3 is CASSVRTTLIPTDTQYF. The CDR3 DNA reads TGCGCCAGCAGCGTCAGGACTACCCTCATCCCCACAGATACGCAGTATTTT.

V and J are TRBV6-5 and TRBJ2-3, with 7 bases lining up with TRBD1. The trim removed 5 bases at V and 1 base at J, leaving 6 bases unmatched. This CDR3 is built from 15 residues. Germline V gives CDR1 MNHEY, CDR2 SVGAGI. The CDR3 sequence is CASSRQGIGTDTQYF. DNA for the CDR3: TGTGCCAGCAGTCGACAGGGAATCGGCACAGATACGCAGTATTTT.

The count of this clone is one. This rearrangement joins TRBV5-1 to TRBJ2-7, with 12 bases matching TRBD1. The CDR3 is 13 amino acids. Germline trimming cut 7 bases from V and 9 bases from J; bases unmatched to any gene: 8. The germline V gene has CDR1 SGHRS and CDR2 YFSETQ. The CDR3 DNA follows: TGCGCCAGCGCAGGGACAGGGGGCGCGTTGCAGTACTTC. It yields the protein CASAGTGGALQYF.

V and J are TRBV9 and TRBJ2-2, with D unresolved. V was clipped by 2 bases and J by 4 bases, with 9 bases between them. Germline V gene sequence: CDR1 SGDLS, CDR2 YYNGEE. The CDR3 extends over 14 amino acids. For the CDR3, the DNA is TGTGCCAGCAGCGTCCGATCCGGCACCGGGGAGCTGTTTTTT. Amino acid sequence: CASSVRSGTGELFF.

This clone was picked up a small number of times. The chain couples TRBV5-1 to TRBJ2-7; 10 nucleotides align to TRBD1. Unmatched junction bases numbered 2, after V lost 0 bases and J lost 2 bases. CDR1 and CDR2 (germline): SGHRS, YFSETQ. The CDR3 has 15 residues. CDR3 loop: CASSLGQGATYEQYF. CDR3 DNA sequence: TGCGCCAGCAGCTTGGGACAGGGGGCCACCTACGAGCAGTACTTC.

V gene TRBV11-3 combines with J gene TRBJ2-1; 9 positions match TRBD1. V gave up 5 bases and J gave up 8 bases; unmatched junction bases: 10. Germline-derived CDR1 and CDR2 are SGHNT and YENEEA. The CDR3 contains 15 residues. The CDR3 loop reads CASSATGTGIDEQFF. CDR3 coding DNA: TGTGCCAGCAGCGCGACCGGGACAGGGATCGATGAGCAGTTCTTC.

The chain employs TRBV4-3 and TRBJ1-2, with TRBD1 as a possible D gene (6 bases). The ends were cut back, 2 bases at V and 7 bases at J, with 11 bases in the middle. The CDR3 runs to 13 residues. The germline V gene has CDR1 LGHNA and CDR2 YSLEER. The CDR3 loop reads CASSQQGIGGYTF. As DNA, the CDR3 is TGCGCCAGCAGCCAACAGGGGATCGGTGGCTACACCTTC.

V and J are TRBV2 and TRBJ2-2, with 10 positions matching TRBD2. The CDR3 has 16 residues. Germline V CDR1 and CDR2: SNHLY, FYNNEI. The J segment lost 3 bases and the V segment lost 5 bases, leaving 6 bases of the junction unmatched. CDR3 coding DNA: TGTGCCAGCAGTCCCCCGGGACTAGCGTACACCGGGGAGCTGTTTTTT. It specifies CASSPPGLAYTGELFF.

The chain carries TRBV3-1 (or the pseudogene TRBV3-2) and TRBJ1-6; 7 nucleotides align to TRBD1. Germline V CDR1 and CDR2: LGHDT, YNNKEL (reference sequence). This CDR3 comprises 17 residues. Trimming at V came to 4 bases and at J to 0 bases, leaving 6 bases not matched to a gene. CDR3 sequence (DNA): TGTGCCAGCAGCCGGCAGGGGGTCGACTCCTATAATTCACCCCTCCACTTT. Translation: CASSRQGVDSYNSPLHF.

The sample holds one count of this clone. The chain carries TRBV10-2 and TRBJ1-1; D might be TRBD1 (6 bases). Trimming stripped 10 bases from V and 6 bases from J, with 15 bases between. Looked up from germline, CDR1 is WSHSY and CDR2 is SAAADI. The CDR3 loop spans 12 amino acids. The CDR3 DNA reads TGCGCCACCACAGGGTTATGGTCTGAAGCTTTCTTT. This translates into CATTGLWSEAFF.

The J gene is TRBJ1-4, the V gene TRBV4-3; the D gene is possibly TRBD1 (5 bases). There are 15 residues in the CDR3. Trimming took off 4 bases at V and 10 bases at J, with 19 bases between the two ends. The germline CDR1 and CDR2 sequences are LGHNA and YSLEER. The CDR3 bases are TGCGCCAGCAGCCCACAGGATGGCTCCGGGGGAAAACTGTTTTTT. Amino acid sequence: CASSPQDGSGGKLFF.

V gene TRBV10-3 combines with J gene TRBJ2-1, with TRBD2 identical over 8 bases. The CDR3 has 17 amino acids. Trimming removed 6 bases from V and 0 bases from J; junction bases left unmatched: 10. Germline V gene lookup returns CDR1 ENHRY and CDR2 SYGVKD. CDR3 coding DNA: TGTGCCATCAGCTTGACCCTCGGGGGGGGCTCCTACAATGAGCAGTTCTTC. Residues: CAISLTLGGGSYNEQFF.

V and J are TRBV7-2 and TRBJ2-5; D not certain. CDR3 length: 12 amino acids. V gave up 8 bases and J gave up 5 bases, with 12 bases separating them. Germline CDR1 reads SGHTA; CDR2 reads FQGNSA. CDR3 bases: TGTGCCAGCTCCCCCTTCCGGGAGACCCAGTACTTC. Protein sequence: CASSPFRETQYF.

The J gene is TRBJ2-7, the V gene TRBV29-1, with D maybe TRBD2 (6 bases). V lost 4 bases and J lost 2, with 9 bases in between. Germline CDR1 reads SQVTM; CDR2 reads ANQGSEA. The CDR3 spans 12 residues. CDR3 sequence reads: CSVGGGTYEQYF. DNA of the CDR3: TGCAGCGTTGGAGGAGGGACCTACGAGCAGTACTTC.

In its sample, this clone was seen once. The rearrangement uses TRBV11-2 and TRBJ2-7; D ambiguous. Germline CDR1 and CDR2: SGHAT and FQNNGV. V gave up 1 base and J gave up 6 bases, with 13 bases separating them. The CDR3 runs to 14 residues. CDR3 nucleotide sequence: TGTGCCAGCAGCTTAGTCGCTCAGACGGGCGAGCAGTACTTC. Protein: CASSLVAQTGEQYF.

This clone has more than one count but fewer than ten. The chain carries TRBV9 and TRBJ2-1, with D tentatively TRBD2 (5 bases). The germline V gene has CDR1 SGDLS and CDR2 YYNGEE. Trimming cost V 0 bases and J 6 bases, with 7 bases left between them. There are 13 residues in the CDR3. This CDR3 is CASSVDGVNEQFF. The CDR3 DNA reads TGTGCCAGCAGCGTAGACGGGGTCAATGAGCAGTTCTTC. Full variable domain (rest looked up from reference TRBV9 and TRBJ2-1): DSGVTQTPKHLITATGQRVTLRCSPRSGDLSVYWYQQSLDQGLQFLIQYYNGEERAKGNILERFSAQQFPDLHSELNLSSLELGDSALYFCASSVDGVNEQFFGPGTRLTVL.

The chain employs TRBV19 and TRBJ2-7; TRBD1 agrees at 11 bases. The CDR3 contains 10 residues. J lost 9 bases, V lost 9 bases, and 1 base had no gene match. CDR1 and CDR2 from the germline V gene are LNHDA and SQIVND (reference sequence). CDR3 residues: CARGTGGQYF. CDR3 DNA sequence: TGTGCCAGGGGGACAGGGGGGCAGTACTTC.

The CDR3 here is CASSKVQGSTDTQYF. CDR3 sequence (DNA): TGTGCCAGCAGCAAGGTGCAGGGATCCACAGATACGCAGTATTTT. This chain joins TRBV6-5 and TRBJ2-3; D is perhaps TRBD1 (5 bases). CDR1 and CDR2 (germline): MNHEY, SVGAGI. V was pared by 6 bases and J by 2 bases, with 15 bases between. CDR3 length: 15 amino acids.

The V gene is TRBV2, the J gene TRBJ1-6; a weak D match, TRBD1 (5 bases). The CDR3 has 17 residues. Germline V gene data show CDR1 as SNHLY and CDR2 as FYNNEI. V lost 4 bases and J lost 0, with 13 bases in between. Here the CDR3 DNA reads TGTGCCAGCAGTGGTGGTGGGGGGAGCTCCTATAATTCACCCCTCCACTTT. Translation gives CASSGGGGSSYNSPLHF.

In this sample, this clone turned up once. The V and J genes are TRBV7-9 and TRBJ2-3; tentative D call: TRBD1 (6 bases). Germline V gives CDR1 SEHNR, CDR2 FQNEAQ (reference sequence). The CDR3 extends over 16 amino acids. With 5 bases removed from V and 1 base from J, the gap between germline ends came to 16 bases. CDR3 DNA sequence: TGTGCCAGCAGCCCGGGACAAAACTCCGGCACAGATACGCAGTATTTT. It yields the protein CASSPGQNSGTDTQYF.

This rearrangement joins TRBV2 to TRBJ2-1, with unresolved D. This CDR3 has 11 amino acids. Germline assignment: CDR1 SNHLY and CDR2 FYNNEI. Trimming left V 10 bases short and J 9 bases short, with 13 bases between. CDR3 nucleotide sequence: TGTGCCACCGACTCCGGCGTTGAGCAGTTCTTC. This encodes CATDSGVEQFF.

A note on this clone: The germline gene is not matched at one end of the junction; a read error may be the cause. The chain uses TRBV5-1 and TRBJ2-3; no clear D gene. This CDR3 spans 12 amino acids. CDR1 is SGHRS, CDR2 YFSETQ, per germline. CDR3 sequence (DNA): TGCGCCAGCAGATTGGTCCTAGATACGCAGTATTTT. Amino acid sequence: CASRLVLDTQYF.

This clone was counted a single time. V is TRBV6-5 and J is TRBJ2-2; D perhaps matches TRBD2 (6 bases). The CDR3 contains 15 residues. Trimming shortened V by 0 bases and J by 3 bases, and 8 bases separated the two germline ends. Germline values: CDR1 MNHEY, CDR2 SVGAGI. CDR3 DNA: TGTGCCAGCAGTTACTCTGGCGGGGACACCGGGGAGCTGTTTTTT. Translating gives CASSYSGGDTGELFF.

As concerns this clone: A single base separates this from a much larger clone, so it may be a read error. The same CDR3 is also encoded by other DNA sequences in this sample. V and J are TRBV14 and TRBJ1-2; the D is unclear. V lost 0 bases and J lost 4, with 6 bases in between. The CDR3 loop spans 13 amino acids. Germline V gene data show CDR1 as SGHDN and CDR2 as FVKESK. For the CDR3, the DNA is TGTGCCAGCAGCCAAGATTACAGCTATGGCTACACCTTC. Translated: CASSQDYSYGYTF.

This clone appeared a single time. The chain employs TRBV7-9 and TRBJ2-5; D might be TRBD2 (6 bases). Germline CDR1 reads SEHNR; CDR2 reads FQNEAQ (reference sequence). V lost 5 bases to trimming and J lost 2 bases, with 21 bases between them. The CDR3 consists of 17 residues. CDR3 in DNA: TGTGCCAGCAGCCTACGGGACTTTTGGTCCATGCAAGAGACCCAGTACTTC. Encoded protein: CASSLRDFWSMQETQYF. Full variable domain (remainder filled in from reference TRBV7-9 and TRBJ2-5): DTGVSQNPRHKITKRGQNVTFRCDPISEHNRLYWYRQTLGQGPEFLTYFQNEAQLEKSRLLSDRFSAERPKGSFSTLEIQRTEQGDSAMYLCASSLRDFWSMQETQYFGPGTRLLVL.

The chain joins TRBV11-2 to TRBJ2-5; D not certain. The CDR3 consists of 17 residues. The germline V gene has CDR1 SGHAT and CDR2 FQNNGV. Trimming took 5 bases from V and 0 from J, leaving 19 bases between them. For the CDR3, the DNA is TGTGCCAGCAGCCCCGGATCGAGGTCGGGTTACCAAGAGACCCAGTACTTC. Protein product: CASSPGSRSGYQETQYF.